The 5 T cell receptor beta chains below come from one sample, sequenced in a study of T-cell reconstitution after alpha-beta-depleted transplantation in children (TCRdb year 2016). The receptor library was made with PCR. Sequencer: Illumina HiSeq 2500. Molecular barcoding was employed in the preparation of TCR libraries, with unique molecular identifiers being used to normalize TCRbeta repertoire quantification. TCRdb handled the public reads itself, with Q25 trimming in fastp and clone calling in MiXCR, and kept productive beta chains. Each CDR3 protein appears once, grouped with its most common genes and DNA. The sample includes some 830,000 distinct CDR3 sequences, with 15% to 20% observed a single time. The ten largest clones represent approximately 5% of the sample. Explained via the paper, the treatment or condition label denotes: allogeneic hematopoietic cell transplantation with graft depleted of TCRalphabeta T cells and CD19 B cells.

The starting material was PBMCs, mostly from graft donor cells, obtained 360 days after TCRalphabeta/CD19-depleted stem cell transplant. Receptor source: a male patient aged 5 to 17 who had a stem cell transplant for acute lymphoblastic leukemia, so the T cells may come from the graft donor.

V usage is TRBV29-1 and J usage is TRBJ2-3; tentative D call: TRBD1 (5 bases). The ends were cut back, 5 bases at V and 6 bases at J, with 12 bases in the middle. CDR1 is SQVTM and CDR2 is ANQGSEA in the germline V gene. The CDR3 totals 12 residues. CDR3 region: CSVIRGRDTQYF. Here the CDR3 DNA reads TGCAGCGTTATAAGGGGAAGGGATACGCAGTATTTT.

This rearrangement joins TRBV12-3 or TRBV12-4 to TRBJ1-4; tentatively, D is TRBD1 (5 bases). The CDR3 loop spans 14 amino acids. Between the trimmed V and J ends, which lost 3 bases and 8 bases, there was a span of 13 bases. The DNA for the CDR3 is TGTGCCAGCAGTTTTTCCTGGGGGTGGGAAAAACTGTTTTTT. It encodes CASSFSWGWEKLFF.

The chain joins TRBV12-3 or TRBV12-4 to TRBJ1-1; no reliable D call. V was pared by 4 bases and J by 7 bases, with 13 bases between. CDR3 length: 13 residues. The CDR3 protein is CASSSWTDYEAFF. DNA of the CDR3: TGTGCCAGCAGTTCCTGGACGGATTATGAAGCTTTCTTT.

This sequence joins TRBV28 and TRBJ1-1; D remains unclear. Germline loops: CDR1 MDHEN, CDR2 SYDVKM. This CDR3 has 16 amino acids. V lost 5 bases and J 1 base, leaving 17 bases between the germline ends. DNA for the CDR3: TGTGCCAGCAGTATCCCTGTGGAGCGGGGGAACACTGAAGCTTTCTTT. The encoded protein is CASSIPVERGNTEAFF.

This clonotype was recorded a few times. V is TRBV4-1 and J is TRBJ2-1; no definite D call. The CDR3 totals 13 residues. Germline V gene lookup returns CDR1 MGHRA and CDR2 YSYEKL. V shed 1 base and J shed 8 bases, with 9 bases lying between them. CDR3 sequence: CASSQVIKDEQFF. CDR3 DNA: TGCGCCAGCAGCCAAGTGATTAAGGATGAGCAGTTCTTC.